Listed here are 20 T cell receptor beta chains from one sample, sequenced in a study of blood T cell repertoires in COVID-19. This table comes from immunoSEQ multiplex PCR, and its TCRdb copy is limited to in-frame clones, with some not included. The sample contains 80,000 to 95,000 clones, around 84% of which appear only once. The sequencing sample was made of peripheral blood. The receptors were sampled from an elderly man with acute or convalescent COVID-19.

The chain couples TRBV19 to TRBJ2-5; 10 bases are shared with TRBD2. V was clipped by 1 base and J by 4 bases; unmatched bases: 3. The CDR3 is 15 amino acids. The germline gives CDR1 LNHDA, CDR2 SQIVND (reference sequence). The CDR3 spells CASSIVRTSGETQYF. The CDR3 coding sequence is TGTGCCAGTAGTATAGTCCGGACTAGCGGAGAGACCCAGTACTTC.

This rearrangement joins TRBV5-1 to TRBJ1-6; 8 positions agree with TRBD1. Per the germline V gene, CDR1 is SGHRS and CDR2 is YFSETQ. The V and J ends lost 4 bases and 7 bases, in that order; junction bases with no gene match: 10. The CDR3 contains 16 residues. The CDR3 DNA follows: TGCGCCAGCAGCGAGTCAGGGGGCCAGAGGAATTCACCCCTCCACTTT. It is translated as CASSESGGQRNSPLHF.

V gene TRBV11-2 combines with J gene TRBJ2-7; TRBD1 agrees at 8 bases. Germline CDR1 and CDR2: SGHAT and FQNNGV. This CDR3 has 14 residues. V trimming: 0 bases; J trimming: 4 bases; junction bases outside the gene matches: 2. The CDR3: CASSLDRGLYEQYF. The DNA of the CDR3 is TGTGCCAGCAGCTTAGACAGGGGGCTATACGAGCAGTACTTC.

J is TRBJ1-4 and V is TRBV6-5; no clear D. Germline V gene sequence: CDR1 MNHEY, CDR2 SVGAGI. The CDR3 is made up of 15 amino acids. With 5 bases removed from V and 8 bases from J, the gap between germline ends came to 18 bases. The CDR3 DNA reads TGTGCCAGCAGTCGGGCGACGGGAGGTTTGGAAAAACTGTTTTTT. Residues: CASSRATGGLEKLFF.

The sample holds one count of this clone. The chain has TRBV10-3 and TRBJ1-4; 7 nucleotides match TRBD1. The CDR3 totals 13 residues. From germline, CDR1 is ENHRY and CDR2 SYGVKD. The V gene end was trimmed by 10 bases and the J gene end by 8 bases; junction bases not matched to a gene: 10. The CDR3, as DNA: TGTGCCAATAGCCGGGACAGCGACGAAAAACTGTTTTTT. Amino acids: CANSRDSDEKLFF.

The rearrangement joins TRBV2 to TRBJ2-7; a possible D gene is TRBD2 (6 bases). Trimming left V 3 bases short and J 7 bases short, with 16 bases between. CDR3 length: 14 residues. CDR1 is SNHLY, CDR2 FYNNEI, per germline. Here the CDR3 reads CASSDAGPGLEQYF. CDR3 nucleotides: TGTGCCAGCAGTGACGCGGGACCTGGTTTAGAGCAGTACTTC.

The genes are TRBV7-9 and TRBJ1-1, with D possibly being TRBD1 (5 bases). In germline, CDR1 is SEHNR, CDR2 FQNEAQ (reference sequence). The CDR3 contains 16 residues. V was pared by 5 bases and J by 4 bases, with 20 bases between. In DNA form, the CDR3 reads TGTGCCAGCAGCCGCCCCACCGGAGGGGCGGGCACTGAAGCTTTCTTT. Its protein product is CASSRPTGGAGTEAFF.

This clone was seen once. CDR3: CASSPGLAGGTGELFF. In DNA form, the CDR3 reads TGTGCCAGCAGCCCGGGACTAGCGGGAGGTACCGGGGAGCTGTTTTTT. V and J are TRBV7-2 and TRBJ2-2; 15 nucleotides agree with TRBD2. Looked up from germline, CDR1 is SGHTA and CDR2 is FQGNSA. The CDR3 is made up of 16 amino acids. Trimming at V came to 5 bases and at J to 5 bases, leaving 3 bases not matched to a gene.

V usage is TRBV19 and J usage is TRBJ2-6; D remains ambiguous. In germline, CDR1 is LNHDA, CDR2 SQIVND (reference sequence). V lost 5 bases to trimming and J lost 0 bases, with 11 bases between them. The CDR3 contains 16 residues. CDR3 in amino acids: CASSPRHDSGANVLTF. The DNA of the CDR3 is TGTGCCAGTAGTCCTCGACATGACTCTGGGGCCAACGTCCTGACTTTC.

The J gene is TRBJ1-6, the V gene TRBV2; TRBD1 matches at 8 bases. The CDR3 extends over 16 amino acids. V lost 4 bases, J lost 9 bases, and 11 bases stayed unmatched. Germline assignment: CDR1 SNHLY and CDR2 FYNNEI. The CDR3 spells CASSALSTGEGSPLHF. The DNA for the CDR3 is TGTGCCAGCAGTGCCCTATCGACAGGGGAGGGTTCACCCCTCCACTTT.

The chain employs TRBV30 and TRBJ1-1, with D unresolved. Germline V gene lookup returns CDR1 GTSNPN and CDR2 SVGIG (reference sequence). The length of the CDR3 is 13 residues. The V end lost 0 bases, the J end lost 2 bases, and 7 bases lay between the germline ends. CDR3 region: CAWSVEGNTEAFF. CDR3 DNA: TGTGCCTGGAGTGTGGAGGGAAACACTGAAGCTTTCTTT.

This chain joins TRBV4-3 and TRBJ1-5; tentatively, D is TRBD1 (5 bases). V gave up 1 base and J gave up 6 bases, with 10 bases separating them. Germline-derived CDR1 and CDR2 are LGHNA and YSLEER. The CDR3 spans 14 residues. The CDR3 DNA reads TGCGCCAGCAGCCAAGGGCAGGGCAGTCAGCCCCAGCATTTT. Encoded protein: CASSQGQGSQPQHF.

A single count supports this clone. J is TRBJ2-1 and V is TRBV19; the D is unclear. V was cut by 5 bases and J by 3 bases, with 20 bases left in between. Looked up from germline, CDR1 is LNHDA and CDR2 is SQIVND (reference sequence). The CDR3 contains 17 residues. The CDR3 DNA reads TGTGCCAGTAGTTTGTCTAGTGTGCCCTCCAACTACAATGAGCAGTTCTTC. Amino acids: CASSLSSVPSNYNEQFF.

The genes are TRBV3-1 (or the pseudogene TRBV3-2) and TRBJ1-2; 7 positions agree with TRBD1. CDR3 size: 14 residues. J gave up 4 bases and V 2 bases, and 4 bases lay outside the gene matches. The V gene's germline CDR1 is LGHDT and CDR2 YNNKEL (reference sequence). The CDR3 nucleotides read TGTGCCAGCAGCCAAAAGGGACAGCCCTATGGCTACACCTTC. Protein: CASSQKGQPYGYTF.

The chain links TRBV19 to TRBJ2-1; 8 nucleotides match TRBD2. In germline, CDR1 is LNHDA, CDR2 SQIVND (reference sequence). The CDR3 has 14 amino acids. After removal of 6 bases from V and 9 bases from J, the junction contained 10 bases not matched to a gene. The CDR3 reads CASREQREWGEQFF. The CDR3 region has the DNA TGTGCCAGTAGGGAACAGCGGGAGTGGGGTGAGCAGTTCTTC.

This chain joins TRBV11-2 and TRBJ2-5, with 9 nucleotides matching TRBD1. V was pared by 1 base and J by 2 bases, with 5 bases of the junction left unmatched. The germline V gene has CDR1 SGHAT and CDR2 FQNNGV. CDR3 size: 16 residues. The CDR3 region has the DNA TGTGCCAGCAGCTTAGTGGGGACAGGGAGACAAGAGACCCAGTACTTC. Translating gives CASSLVGTGRQETQYF.

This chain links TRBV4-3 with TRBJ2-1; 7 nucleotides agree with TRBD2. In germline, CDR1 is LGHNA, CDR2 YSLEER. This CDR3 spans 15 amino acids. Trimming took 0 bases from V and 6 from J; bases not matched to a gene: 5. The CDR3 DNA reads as TGCGCCAGCAGCCAAGATCTCCAGCGGGGCAATGAGCAGTTCTTC. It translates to CASSQDLQRGNEQFF.

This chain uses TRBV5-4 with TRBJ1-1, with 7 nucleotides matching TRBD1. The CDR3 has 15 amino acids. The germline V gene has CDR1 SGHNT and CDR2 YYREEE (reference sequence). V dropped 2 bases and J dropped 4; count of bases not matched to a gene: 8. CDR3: CASSFDRAFGTEAFF. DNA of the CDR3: TGTGCCAGCAGCTTCGACAGGGCGTTCGGCACTGAAGCTTTCTTT.

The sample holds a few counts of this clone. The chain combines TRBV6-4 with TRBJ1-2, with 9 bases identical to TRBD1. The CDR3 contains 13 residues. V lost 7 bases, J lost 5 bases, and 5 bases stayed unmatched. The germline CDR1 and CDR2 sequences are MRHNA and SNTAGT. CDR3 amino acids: CASTGQGQYGYTF. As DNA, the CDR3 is TGTGCCAGCACAGGACAGGGGCAGTATGGCTACACCTTC.

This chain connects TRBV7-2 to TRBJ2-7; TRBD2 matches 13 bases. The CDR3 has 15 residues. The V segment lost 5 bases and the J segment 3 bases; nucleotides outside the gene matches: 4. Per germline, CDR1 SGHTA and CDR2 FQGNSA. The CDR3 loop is CASSLGTSGIYEQYF. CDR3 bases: TGTGCCAGCAGCCTAGGGACTAGCGGGATCTACGAGCAGTACTTC.